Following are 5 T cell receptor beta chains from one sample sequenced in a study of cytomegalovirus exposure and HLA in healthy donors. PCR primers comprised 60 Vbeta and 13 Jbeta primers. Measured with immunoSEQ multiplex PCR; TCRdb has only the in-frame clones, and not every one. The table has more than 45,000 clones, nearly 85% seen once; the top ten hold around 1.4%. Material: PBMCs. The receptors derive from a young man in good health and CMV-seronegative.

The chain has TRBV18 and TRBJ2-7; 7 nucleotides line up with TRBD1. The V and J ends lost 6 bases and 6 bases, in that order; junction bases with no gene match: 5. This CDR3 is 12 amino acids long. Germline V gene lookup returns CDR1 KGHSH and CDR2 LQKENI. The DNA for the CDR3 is TGTGCCAGCTCTCCTGACAGGGTCGAGCAGTACTTC. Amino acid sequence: CASSPDRVEQYF.

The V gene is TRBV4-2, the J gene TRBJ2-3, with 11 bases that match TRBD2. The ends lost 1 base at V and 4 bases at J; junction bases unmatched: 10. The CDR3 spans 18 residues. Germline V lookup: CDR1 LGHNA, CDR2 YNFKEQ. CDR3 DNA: TGTGCCAGCAGCCAAGTAAGTGCTAGCGGGAGGTTCGCAGATACGCAGTATTTT. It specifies CASSQVSASGRFADTQYF.

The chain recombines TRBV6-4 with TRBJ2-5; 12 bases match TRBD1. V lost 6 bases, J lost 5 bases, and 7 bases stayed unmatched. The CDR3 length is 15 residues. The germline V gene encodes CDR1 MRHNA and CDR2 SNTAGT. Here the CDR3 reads CASSPGQGADETQYF. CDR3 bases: TGTGCCAGCAGCCCGGGACAGGGGGCCGATGAGACCCAGTACTTC.

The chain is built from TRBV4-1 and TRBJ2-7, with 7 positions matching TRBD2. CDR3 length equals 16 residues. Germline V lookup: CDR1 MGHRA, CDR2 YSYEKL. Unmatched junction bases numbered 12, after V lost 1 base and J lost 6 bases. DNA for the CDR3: TGCGCCAGCAGCCAAGCTTGGGGGGGGACTGGGGTCGAGCAGTACTTC. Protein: CASSQAWGGTGVEQYF.

DNA of the CDR3: TGTGCCAGCAGCGTCGGCCAGGGGTATGGCTACACCTTC. It specifies CASSVGQGYGYTF. The chain combines TRBV9 with TRBJ1-2, with D possibly TRBD1 on 6 matching bases. The V and J ends lost 2 bases and 5 bases respectively, with 10 bases between them. The CDR3 runs 13 residues. Germline values: CDR1 SGDLS, CDR2 YYNGEE.